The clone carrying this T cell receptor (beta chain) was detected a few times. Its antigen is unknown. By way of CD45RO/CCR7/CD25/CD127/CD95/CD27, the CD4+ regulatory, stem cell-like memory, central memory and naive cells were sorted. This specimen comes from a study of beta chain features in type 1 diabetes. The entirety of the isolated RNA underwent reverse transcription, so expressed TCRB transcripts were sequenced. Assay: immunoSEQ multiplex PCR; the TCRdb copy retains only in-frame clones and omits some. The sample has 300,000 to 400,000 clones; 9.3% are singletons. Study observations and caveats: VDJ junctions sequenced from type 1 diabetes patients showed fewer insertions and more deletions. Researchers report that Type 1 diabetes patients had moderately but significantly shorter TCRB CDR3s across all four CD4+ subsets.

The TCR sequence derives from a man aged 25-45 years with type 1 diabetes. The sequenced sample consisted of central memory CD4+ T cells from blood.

CDR3 DNA sequence: TGTGCCTGGCGGCGTGCTCTTAATGAGAGGATCGACGCCCCAAAACCCCTCCACTTT. Protein product: CAWRRALNERIDAPKPLHF. The chain links TRBV30 to TRBJ1-6; D gene unclear. CDR1 and CDR2 from the germline V gene are GTSNPN and SVGIG (reference sequence). The CDR3 length is 19 residues. V was cut by 5 bases and J by 12 bases, with 35 bases left in between.